Following are 5 T cell receptor beta chains from one sample sequenced in a study of blood T cell repertoires in COVID-19. Method: immunoSEQ multiplex PCR; TCRdb's copy keeps in-frame clones and lacks some. Of around 280,000 clones detected, under 90% appear once; the ten largest clones hold about 1.7%. The sequenced material came from PBMCs or T cells enriched from blood (not recorded which). The receptors were gathered from a woman aged 40 to 50 who had recovered from COVID-19.

The J gene is TRBJ2-2, the V gene TRBV19, with 8 bases that match TRBD2. The ends lost 6 bases at V and 1 base at J; junction bases unmatched: 4. Germline CDR1 reads LNHDA; CDR2 reads SQIVND (reference sequence). The length of the CDR3 is 15 residues. CDR3 sequence (DNA): TGTGCCAGTAGAGTTAGCGGGATGAACACCGGGGAGCTGTTTTTT. Translating gives CASRVSGMNTGELFF.

The J gene is TRBJ2-1, the V gene TRBV21-1; the table gives TRBD2 as D, unverified against the DNA. TRBV21-1 is deemed a pseudogene. The CDR3 has 21 residues. CDR3 amino acids: CASSKGGAASGRAGSYNEQFF. The CDR3 nucleotides read TGTGCCAGCAGCAAAGGTGGGGCGGCTAGCGGGAGGGCGGGGTCCTACAATGAGCAGTTCTTC.

The chain joins TRBV27 to TRBJ2-2; D possibly corresponds to TRBD1 (6 bases). The length of the CDR3 is 15 residues. Germline V gene lookup returns CDR1 MNHEY and CDR2 SMNVEV (reference sequence). Trimming took off 8 bases at V and 4 bases at J, with 17 bases between the two ends. The CDR3 loop is CASQLAGDLTGELFF. As DNA, the CDR3 is TGTGCCAGCCAATTAGCAGGGGATCTCACCGGGGAGCTGTTTTTT.

In the case of this clone: Other DNA sequences from this sample encode an identical CDR3 as well. This sequence joins TRBV5-6 and TRBJ1-2; D is uncertain. V lost 5 bases, J lost 3 bases, and 8 bases lay in between. This CDR3 has 12 amino acids. From germline, CDR1 is SGHDT and CDR2 YYEEEE. Here the CDR3 reads CASSPGDYGYTF. The DNA of the CDR3 is TGTGCCAGCAGTCCCGGGGACTATGGCTACACCTTC.

The V and J genes are TRBV7-8 and TRBJ1-1; a weak D match, TRBD1 (5 bases). This CDR3 is 15 amino acids long. The V end was cut by 2 bases, the J end by 1 base, with 11 bases between. Germline V gives CDR1 SGHVS, CDR2 FQNEAQ. CDR3 nucleotides: TGTGCCAGCAGCTTATTGGTGACAGCGAACACTGAAGCTTTCTTT. Translating gives CASSLLVTANTEAFF.